The sequence of this TCR beta chain was determined in a study of blood T cell repertoires in COVID-19. Looking at the study overall: Whether acute or convalescent, the COVID-19 samples came from the United States, Italy and Spain.

Only a few counts were recorded for this clone. Generated by immunoSEQ multiplex PCR, the TCRdb table keeps only in-frame clones and is missing some. The sample carries about 46,000 clones, approximately 80% recorded once. The germline V gene has CDR1 KGHDR and CDR2 SFDVKD. The J segment lost 7 bases and the V segment lost 4 bases, leaving 7 bases of the junction unmatched. The CDR3 covers 14 residues. The receptor's source is a man aged 60 to 69 with acute or convalescent COVID-19. The material sequenced was peripheral blood. The chain has TRBV24-1 and TRBJ2-3, with TRBD1 identical over 7 bases. The CDR3 protein is CATSDPTGMNTQYF. DNA of the CDR3: TGTGCCACCAGTGACCCGACAGGGATGAATACGCAGTATTTT.